This T cell receptor (beta chain) was profiled in a study of T-cell reconstitution after alpha-beta-depleted transplantation in children. Preparation of the TCRbeta library was carried out with unique molecular identifiers. Via MiXCR, TCRdb re-called the PCR reads, giving one row per CDR3 protein. The repertoire holds more than 40,000 distinct CDR3 sequences, with about 9.3% as singletons. This CDR3 has 15 residues. V shed 5 bases and J shed 0 bases, with 14 bases lying between them. Germline V gene sequence: CDR1 MNHNS, CDR2 SASEGT. On this clonotype: Its antigen is undetermined.

Points from the study as a whole: Reportedly, only several hundred clones from non-depleted graft cells drove alpha-beta T-cell counts at about two months.

This sequence was found in a male patient between 2 and 15 years old who had a stem cell transplant for chronic granulomatous disease, so the T cells may come from the graft donor. The chain couples TRBV6-1 to TRBJ2-7, with a possible D match to TRBD2 (5 bases). Sequenced here: PBMCs, mostly from graft donor cells, sampled 60 days after TCRalphabeta/CD19-depleted stem cell transplant. CDR3 sequence reads: CASSNSVGASYEQYF. CDR3 in DNA: TGTGCCAGCAGTAATAGCGTTGGAGCCTCCTACGAGCAGTACTTC.